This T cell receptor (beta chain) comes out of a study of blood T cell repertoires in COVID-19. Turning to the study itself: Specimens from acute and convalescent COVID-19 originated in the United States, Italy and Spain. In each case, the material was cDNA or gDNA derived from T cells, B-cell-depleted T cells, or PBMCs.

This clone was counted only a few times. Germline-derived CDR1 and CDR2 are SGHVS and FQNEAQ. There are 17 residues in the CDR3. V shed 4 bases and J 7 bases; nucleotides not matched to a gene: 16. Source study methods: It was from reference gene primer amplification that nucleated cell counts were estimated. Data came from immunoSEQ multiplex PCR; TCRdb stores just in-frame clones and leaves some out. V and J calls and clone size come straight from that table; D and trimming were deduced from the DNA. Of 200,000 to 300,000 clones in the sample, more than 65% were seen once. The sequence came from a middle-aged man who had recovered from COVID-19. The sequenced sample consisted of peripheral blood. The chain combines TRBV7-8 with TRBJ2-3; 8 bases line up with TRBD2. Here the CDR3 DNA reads TGTGCCAGCAGCTCCACCTCCGGGGGGGGCCTCTATCATACGCAGTATTTT. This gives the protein CASSSTSGGGLYHTQYF.